The next 18 T cell receptor beta chains were all read from a single sample in a study of T cells in Graves' hyperthyroidism and ophthalmopathy. Amplification of TCR beta CDR3 regions used RNA as the template. First-round RT-PCR of the TCR CDR3 relied on the HTBI primer set. TCRdb re-called the multiplex PCR reads through MiXCR, storing one row per CDR3 protein. The top ten hold under 20% of the sample, which has about 570,000 distinct CDR3 sequences, under 60% seen once. Sequenced input: peripheral blood or thyroid tissue (not recorded which). These receptors were obtained from an adult woman with Graves' disease, either hyperthyroidism or ophthalmopathy (not recorded which).

In regard to this clonotype: At one boundary the junction diverges from the germline segment, which might be a read error. V is TRBV10-3 and J is TRBJ1-6, with D uncertain. The CDR3 runs to 15 residues. From germline, CDR1 is ENHRY and CDR2 SYGVKD. The DNA of the CDR3 is TGTGCCATTAGTGAAGAGGCATCCCATAATTCACCCCTCCACTTT. Its protein is CAISEEASHNSPLHF.

This chain links TRBV25-1 with TRBJ1-1, with a tentative D call TRBD1 (6 bases). This CDR3 comprises 15 residues. Trimming took 2 bases from V and 10 from J, leaving 20 bases between them. Looked up from germline, CDR1 is MGHDK and CDR2 is SYGVNS. CDR3 nucleotide sequence: TGTGCCAGCAGTGAAATCGGCGCCCGAGGGGGTAGAGCTTTCTTT. Its protein product is CASSEIGARGGRAFF.

This chain connects TRBV30 to TRBJ1-5; no clear D gene. Germline V gives CDR1 GTSNPN, CDR2 SVGIG (reference sequence). This CDR3 region has 12 residues. V gave up 3 bases and J gave up 4 bases, with 7 bases separating them. CDR3 amino acids: CAWSDTNQPQHF. In DNA form, the CDR3 reads TGTGCCTGGAGCGACACTAATCAGCCCCAGCATTTT.

Here the CDR3 reads CATSDTSGPNQETQYF. The CDR3 nucleotides read TGTGCCACCAGTGATACTAGCGGACCAAATCAAGAGACCCAGTACTTC. The J gene is TRBJ2-5, the V gene TRBV24-1; 8 bases map to TRBD2. Germline CDR1 and CDR2: KGHDR and SFDVKD. The CDR3 runs to 16 residues. V shed 3 bases, J shed 2 bases, and the junction held 7 bases outside the gene matches.

In nucleotides, the CDR3 is TGTGCCAGCAGCGACCACGGGACAGGATACGAGCAGTACTTC. This codes for CASSDHGTGYEQYF. This chain joins TRBV7-9 and TRBJ2-7, with 8 nucleotides matching TRBD1. Trimming took 5 bases from V and 4 from J; bases not matched to a gene: 7. The CDR3 is made up of 14 amino acids. Germline CDR1 reads SEHNR; CDR2 reads FQNEAQ (reference sequence).

This clonotype occurred many times. This sequence joins TRBV6-2 or TRBV6-3 and TRBJ1-6; D is unresolved. Between the trimmed V and J ends, which lost 5 bases and 10 bases, there was a span of 21 bases. This CDR3 is built from 16 residues. CDR1 is MNHEY and CDR2 is SVGEGT in the germline V gene. CDR3 region: CASSRRLPLERSPLHF. CDR3 in DNA: TGTGCCAGCAGTCGAAGGCTCCCCCTAGAAAGGTCACCCCTCCACTTT.

The CDR3 spells CASSFIGTGNSEQYF. CDR3 sequence (DNA): TGTGCCAGCAGCTTTATAGGGACAGGGAACTCCGAGCAGTACTTC. V is TRBV28 and J is TRBJ2-7; 9 bases align to TRBD1. The CDR3 has 15 amino acids. Germline V gene lookup returns CDR1 MDHEN and CDR2 SYDVKM. V shed 6 bases, J shed 6 bases, and the junction held 12 bases outside the gene matches. Complete variable domain (other parts from reference TRBV28 and TRBJ2-7): DVKVTQSSRYLVKRTGEKVFLECVQDMDHENMFWYRQDPGLGLRLIYFSYDVKMKEKGDIPEGYSVSREKKERFSLILESASTNQTSMYLCASSFIGTGNSEQYFGPGTRLTVT.

V usage is TRBV11-2 and J usage is TRBJ2-7; the D call may be TRBD1 or TRBD2 (6 bases each). The CDR3 covers 15 residues. Trimming left V 8 bases short and J 0 bases short, with 17 bases between. Germline lookup yields CDR1 SGHAT and CDR2 FQNNGV. DNA for the CDR3: TGTGCCAGCCAAGCTGTTGCGGGACACTCCTACGAGCAGTACTTC. Translating it yields CASQAVAGHSYEQYF.

This clonotype was seen repeatedly, ten times or more. The chain joins TRBV6-5 to TRBJ1-5; D remains ambiguous. Germline CDR1 is MNHEY and CDR2 is SVGAGI. V was cut by 0 bases and J by 11 bases, with 14 bases left in between. This CDR3 has 14 amino acids. The CDR3 spells CASSYSEQFGTQHF. In nucleotides, the CDR3 is TGTGCCAGCAGTTACTCAGAACAGTTCGGGACCCAGCATTTT.

This clonotype has a count of ten or more. This chain connects TRBV14 to TRBJ1-1, with 7 bases matching TRBD1. Per the germline V gene, CDR1 is SGHDN and CDR2 is FVKESK. This CDR3 region has 16 residues. The trim removed 2 bases at V and 0 bases at J, leaving 6 bases unmatched. This CDR3 reads CASSQLRGQMNTEAFF. The CDR3 region has the DNA TGTGCCAGCAGCCAATTGAGGGGACAGATGAACACTGAAGCTTTCTTT.

The rearrangement joins TRBV27 to TRBJ1-2; D is perhaps TRBD1 (5 bases). CDR1 MNHEY and CDR2 SMNVEV come from the germline V gene (reference sequence). The CDR3 sequence is 13 residues long. V lost 4 bases and J 8 bases, leaving 14 bases between the germline ends. CDR3 nucleotide sequence: TGTGCCAGCAGTTCGACAGCTTTCGGCGGCTACACCTTC. As protein: CASSSTAFGGYTF.

This chain links TRBV10-3 with TRBJ1-2; D might be TRBD1 (6 bases). The V end lost 1 base, the J end lost 5 bases, and 14 bases lay between the germline ends. Germline-derived CDR1 and CDR2 are ENHRY and SYGVKD. The CDR3 runs to 15 residues. DNA of the CDR3: TGTGCCATCAGTGAGTGGGGGGACAACTATTATGGCTACACCTTC. Protein product: CAISEWGDNYYGYTF.

The chain combines TRBV20-1 with TRBJ1-5; 8 positions agree with TRBD1. The CDR3 extends over 15 amino acids. The V gene end was trimmed by 6 bases and the J gene end by 5 bases; junction bases not matched to a gene: 12. The germline V gene has CDR1 DFQATT and CDR2 SNEGSKA (reference sequence). The CDR3 DNA is TGCAGTGCCAGCATCGGACAGGGTAGGCATCAGCCCCAGCATTTT. Its translation: CSASIGQGRHQPQHF.

The chain is built from TRBV5-6 and TRBJ2-7; D possibly uses TRBD1 or TRBD2 (6 bases each). Germline values: CDR1 SGHDT, CDR2 YYEEEE. The CDR3 length is 16 residues. V lost 4 bases and J lost 6, with 23 bases in between. CDR3 residues: CASSVLGGTDPCEQYF. CDR3 nucleotide sequence: TGTGCCAGCAGCGTTCTGGGGGGCACTGACCCCTGCGAGCAGTACTTC.

The chain combines TRBV24-1 with TRBJ2-5; TRBD1 matches at 8 bases. The CDR3 contains 15 residues. The germline gives CDR1 KGHDR, CDR2 SFDVKD. With 3 bases clipped from V and 5 bases from J, the junction kept 7 bases outside the gene matches. In DNA, the CDR3 is TGTGCCACCAGTGATCCCCGGACAGGGATGGAGACCCAGTACTTC. Amino acid sequence: CATSDPRTGMETQYF.

With respect to this clonotype: A much larger clone is a single base away; this may be a read error. The chain uses TRBV7-9 and TRBJ1-6, with TRBD1 as a possible D gene (6 bases). In germline, CDR1 is SEHNR, CDR2 FQNEAQ (reference sequence). The CDR3 is 16 residues long. CDR3 residues: CASSQVGGSVNSPLHF. The CDR3 nucleotides read TGCGCCAGCAGCCAAGTAGGGGGGAGTGTGAATTCACCCCTCCACTTT. Drawing the rest from reference TRBV7-9 and TRBJ1-6, the complete variable domain is DTGVSQNPRHKITKRGQNVTFRCDPISEHNRLYWYRQTLGQGPEFLTYFQNEAQLEKSRLLSDRFSAERPKGSFSTLEIQRTEQGDSAMYLCASSQVGGSVNSPLHFGNGTRLTVT.

The gene calls are TRBV7-9 and TRBJ1-6; D not resolved. The ends were cut back, 5 bases at V and 10 bases at J, with 15 bases in the middle. This CDR3 is 14 amino acids long. Germline V gene lookup returns CDR1 SEHNR and CDR2 FQNEAQ (reference sequence). The CDR3 DNA follows: TGTGCCAGCAGCGCGGACGCGGGGAACTCACCCCTCCACTTT. This translates into CASSADAGNSPLHF.

This clonotype was counted a few times. V is TRBV20-1 and J is TRBJ1-5; 7 nucleotides line up with TRBD1. V shed 3 bases, J shed 3 bases, and the junction held 8 bases outside the gene matches. Germline-derived CDR1 and CDR2 are DFQATT and SNEGSKA (reference sequence). This CDR3 has 15 amino acids. CDR3 in DNA: TGCAGTGCTAGGTTCGCCGGGACAGACAATCAGCCCCAGCATTTT. This encodes CSARFAGTDNQPQHF.